This entry lists 25 T cell receptor beta chains sequenced from one sample in a study of cytomegalovirus exposure and HLA in healthy donors. The PCR ran on 60 Vbeta and 13 Jbeta primers. Libraries were prepared by immunoSEQ multiplex PCR; TCRdb keeps only in-frame clonotypes and omits some of them. The sample contains more than 150,000 clones, around 86% of which appear only once. Material for sequencing was PBMCs. Every receptor here comes from a woman younger than 30 in good health and CMV-seronegative.

The rearrangement uses TRBV5-6 and TRBJ2-2; D might be TRBD2 (5 bases). Trimming pared 0 bases from V and 2 bases from J, leaving 8 bases between. CDR1 and CDR2 from the germline V gene are SGHDT and YYEEEE. This CDR3 comprises 15 residues. The CDR3 sequence is CASSLGTLNTGELFF. The CDR3, as DNA: TGTGCCAGCAGCTTGGGGACTTTAAACACCGGGGAGCTGTTTTTT.

The rearrangement links TRBV11-2 to TRBJ2-7; D not certain. Germline V gene lookup returns CDR1 SGHAT and CDR2 FQNNGV. The V and J ends lost 0 bases and 9 bases respectively, with 12 bases between them. This CDR3 contains 13 residues. The CDR3 DNA reads TGTGCCAGCAGCTTAGATTCGCCGGTTACGCAGTACTTC. Protein product: CASSLDSPVTQYF. The full variable domain, completed using reference TRBV11-2 and TRBJ2-7, is EAGVAQSPRYKIIEKRQSVAFWCNPISGHATLYWYQQILGQGPKLLIQFQNNGVVDDSQLPKDRFSAERLKGVDSTLKIQPAKLEDSAVYLCASSLDSPVTQYFGPGTRLTVT.

About this clone: The identical CDR3 is also encoded by other nucleotide sequences in the sample. This chain links TRBV29-1 with TRBJ2-7; 7 positions agree with TRBD2. The V and J ends lost 0 bases and 1 base, in that order; junction bases with no gene match: 3. Germline V CDR1 and CDR2: SQVTM, ANQGSEA. The CDR3 has 14 residues. DNA of the CDR3: TGCAGCGTTGAAGATCCCGGGGGGTCCTACGAGCAGTACTTC. This gives the protein CSVEDPGGSYEQYF.

The V gene is TRBV27, the J gene TRBJ2-1, with D possibly being TRBD1 (6 bases). This CDR3 is built from 14 residues. Germline V gene lookup returns CDR1 MNHEY and CDR2 SMNVEV (reference sequence). Deletions cut 4 bases from V and 5 bases from J, with 12 bases between. The CDR3 reads CASSSYQGHNEQFF. CDR3 DNA: TGTGCCAGCAGTTCTTATCAGGGGCACAATGAGCAGTTCTTC.

This clone was detected only once. V and J are TRBV5-1 and TRBJ2-1, with a tentative D call TRBD2 (5 bases). Germline CDR1 SGHRS, CDR2 YFSETQ. This CDR3 has 15 residues. V gave up 2 bases and J gave up 3 bases, with 12 bases separating them. CDR3 sequence reads: CASSFFGADYNEQFF. The DNA of the CDR3 is TGCGCCAGCAGCTTTTTCGGAGCGGACTACAATGAGCAGTTCTTC.

This clone showed up just once. The chain carries TRBV5-1 and TRBJ2-7, with D possibly being TRBD2 (7 bases). With 0 bases removed from V and 2 bases from J, the gap between germline ends came to 12 bases. Germline V gene sequence: CDR1 SGHRS, CDR2 YFSETQ. The length of the CDR3 is 15 residues. The CDR3 nucleotides read TGCGCCAGCAGCTTGGGAGGGGGGGCTACCTACGAGCAGTACTTC. This translates into CASSLGGGATYEQYF.

V gene TRBV14 combines with J gene TRBJ2-1; 7 positions agree with TRBD2. Germline V CDR1 and CDR2: SGHDN, FVKESK. V dropped 4 bases and J dropped 6; count of bases not matched to a gene: 9. This CDR3 contains 15 residues. CDR3 coding DNA: TGTGCCAGCAGCCGGCCTGGCGGGAGAGGCAATGAGCAGTTCTTC. Translated, it gives CASSRPGGRGNEQFF.

CDR3 DNA sequence: TGCGCCAGCAGCCAAGGGACAGGGGGCGTTCTTCTCGAGCAGTACTTC. It codes for CASSQGTGGVLLEQYF. The chain links TRBV4-1 to TRBJ2-5; 11 nucleotides match TRBD1. The closer fit of TRBJ2-7 to the DNA end suggests the J call may be wrong. Germline V lookup: CDR1 MGHRA, CDR2 YSYEKL. The CDR3 is 16 amino acids.

The chain joins TRBV5-1 to TRBJ2-7, with D tentatively TRBD1 (5 bases). The CDR3 is 13 amino acids. Germline assignment: CDR1 SGHRS and CDR2 YFSETQ. V lost 4 bases and J 4 bases, leaving 12 bases between the germline ends. The CDR3 DNA follows: TGCGCCAGCAGCGCTGGACACTTTTACGAGCAGTACTTC. This codes for CASSAGHFYEQYF.

The chain has TRBV2 and TRBJ1-1; TRBD1 matches 9 bases. The V gene end was trimmed by 8 bases and the J gene end by 7 bases; junction bases not matched to a gene: 2. This CDR3 has 11 amino acids. Germline CDR1 SNHLY, CDR2 FYNNEI. CDR3 amino acids: CASGTGIEAFF. The CDR3 region has the DNA TGTGCCAGCGGGACAGGGATTGAAGCTTTCTTT. Based on the CDR3 plus reference TRBV2 and TRBJ1-1, the full variable domain is EPEVTQTPSHQVTQMGQEVILRCVPISNHLYFYWYRQILGQKVEFLVSFYNNEISEKSEIFDDQFSVERPDGSNFTLKIRSTKLEDSAMYFCASGTGIEAFFGQGTRLTVV.

This clone was counted a single time. The chain has TRBV5-1 and TRBJ2-3; D may be TRBD1 (6 bases). With 0 bases removed from V and 3 bases from J, the gap between germline ends came to 11 bases. This CDR3 region has 15 residues. Germline V gene lookup returns CDR1 SGHRS and CDR2 YFSETQ. The CDR3 sequence: CASSLAGAYTDTQYF. CDR3 DNA sequence: TGCGCCAGCAGCTTGGCAGGGGCCTATACAGATACGCAGTATTTT.

The V and J genes are TRBV7-2 and TRBJ1-1; D is uncertain. The germline gives CDR1 SGHTA, CDR2 FQGNSA. The CDR3 spans 13 residues. Trimming removed 4 bases from V and 0 bases from J, with 6 bases in between. CDR3 sequence (DNA): TGTGCCAGCAGCTGGGCCTTGAACACTGAAGCTTTCTTT. This sequence encodes CASSWALNTEAFF.

A few counts support this clone. This chain connects TRBV7-2 to TRBJ2-7; 8 nucleotides align to TRBD2. This CDR3 region has 13 residues. The V gene's germline CDR1 is SGHTA and CDR2 FQGNSA. Trimming took 4 bases from V and 6 from J; bases not matched to a gene: 5. The CDR3 region is CASSYGLALEQYF. CDR3 nucleotide sequence: TGTGCCAGCAGCTACGGACTAGCTCTCGAGCAGTACTTC.

This chain joins TRBV12-5 and TRBJ2-2; TRBD1 agrees at 9 bases. The V gene's germline CDR1 is LGHNT and CDR2 FRNRAP. The CDR3 loop spans 18 amino acids. The trim removed 0 bases at V and 8 bases at J, leaving 13 bases unmatched. CDR3 in DNA: TGTGCTAGTGGTTTGGTATTTGACGGACAGGGGTTCTCGGGGGAGCTGTTTTTT. Its protein product is CASGLVFDGQGFSGELFF.

This clone has a handful of counts. The chain couples TRBV7-9 to TRBJ1-5; 12 nucleotides align to TRBD1. Germline CDR1 and CDR2: SEHNR and FQNEAQ (reference sequence). CDR3 length: 16 residues. With 5 bases clipped from V and 6 bases from J, the junction kept 8 bases outside the gene matches. CDR3 loop: CASSTGTGGGSQPQHF. CDR3 DNA: TGTGCCAGCAGCACCGGGACAGGGGGCGGTAGTCAGCCCCAGCATTTT.

This clone was detected only once. The chain combines TRBV27 with TRBJ2-7, with D perhaps TRBD2 (6 bases). V lost 4 bases and J 5 bases, leaving 15 bases between the germline ends. The CDR3 consists of 14 residues. Germline lookup yields CDR1 MNHEY and CDR2 SMNVEV (reference sequence). The chain's CDR3 is CASSWGTALDEQYF. CDR3 coding DNA: TGTGCCAGCAGTTGGGGGACTGCCTTAGACGAGCAGTACTTC.

The genes are TRBV7-6 and TRBJ2-1; 8 positions match TRBD2. CDR3 length: 13 residues. Germline CDR1 and CDR2: SGHVS and FNYEAQ. V lost 1 base and J lost 7; bases outside the gene matches: 0. The CDR3 sequence: CASSLVAGNEQFF. CDR3 DNA: TGTGCCAGCAGCTTAGTAGCGGGAAATGAGCAGTTCTTC.

The chain carries TRBV29-1 and TRBJ1-2; 7 bases agree with TRBD1. Germline V gene lookup returns CDR1 SQVTM and CDR2 ANQGSEA. The trim removed 6 bases at V and 8 bases at J, leaving 12 bases unmatched. This CDR3 is 13 amino acids long. The CDR3 DNA reads TGCAGCGTCCAGGACAGGACGAATGGGGGCTACACCTTC. Translation: CSVQDRTNGGYTF.

CDR3: CASCDDSSSPLHF. CDR3 nucleotide sequence: TGTGCCAGCTGCGACGACAGCTCTTCACCCCTCCACTTT. The chain carries TRBV6-1 and TRBJ1-6, with TRBD1 as a possible D gene (5 bases). The germline V gene has CDR1 MNHNS and CDR2 SASEGT. The CDR3 has 13 amino acids. Trimming removed 8 bases from V and 9 bases from J, with 14 bases in between.

The CDR3 sequence: CASSFRTGTGEAFF. CDR3 nucleotide sequence: TGTGCCAGCAGCTTCCGGACCGGGACTGGGGAAGCTTTCTTT. This sequence joins TRBV5-6 and TRBJ1-1, with D tentatively TRBD1 (5 bases). CDR3 length equals 14 residues. The V end was cut by 2 bases, the J end by 8 bases, with 16 bases between. Germline-derived CDR1 and CDR2 are SGHDT and YYEEEE.

This chain uses TRBV2 with TRBJ2-3, with 11 bases matching TRBD2. With V trimmed by 4 bases and J by 0 bases, 3 bases remained unmatched. CDR1 SNHLY and CDR2 FYNNEI come from the germline V gene. This CDR3 region has 16 residues. The CDR3 sequence is CASSVASGGSTDTQYF. The CDR3 nucleotides are TGTGCCAGCAGTGTGGCTAGCGGGGGGAGCACAGATACGCAGTATTTT.

This clone has just a few counts. The chain recombines TRBV21-1 with TRBJ1-5; the D call TRBD1 from the table was never checked on the DNA. TRBV21-1 counts as a pseudogene. CDR3 length equals 22 residues. The CDR3 DNA reads TGTGCCAGCAGCAAAGTTGAGGACAGGGGGTTTACATTCCAGGATAGCAATCAGCCCCAGCATTTT. Its protein is CASSKVEDRGFTFQDSNQPQHF.

The genes are TRBV7-9 and TRBJ2-1; 11 bases agree with TRBD2. Germline-derived CDR1 and CDR2 are SEHNR and FQNEAQ (reference sequence). The CDR3 length is 15 residues. With 0 bases clipped from V and 6 bases from J, the junction kept 1 base outside the gene matches. As DNA, the CDR3 is TGTGCCAGCAGCTTAGCACTAGCGGGAGCCAATGAGCAGTTCTTC. Amino acids: CASSLALAGANEQFF.

In this sample, this clone turned up a few times. The CDR3 coding sequence is TGCAGCGTCGAAAGGGAGAGTCGAACTGAAGCTTTCTTT. Amino acid sequence: CSVERESRTEAFF. The rearrangement uses TRBV29-1 and TRBJ1-1; unclear D gene. Germline CDR1 is SQVTM and CDR2 is ANQGSEA. V lost 6 bases to trimming and J lost 5 bases, with 16 bases between them. The CDR3 is made up of 13 amino acids.

V is TRBV28 and J is TRBJ2-7; 11 bases match TRBD2. The CDR3 loop spans 15 amino acids. Germline assignment: CDR1 MDHEN and CDR2 SYDVKM. The V and J ends lost 7 bases and 4 bases, in that order; junction bases with no gene match: 9. For the CDR3, the DNA is TGTGCCAGCACCTCCCCGACTAGCGGGATTTACGAGCAGTACTTC. It codes for CASTSPTSGIYEQYF.